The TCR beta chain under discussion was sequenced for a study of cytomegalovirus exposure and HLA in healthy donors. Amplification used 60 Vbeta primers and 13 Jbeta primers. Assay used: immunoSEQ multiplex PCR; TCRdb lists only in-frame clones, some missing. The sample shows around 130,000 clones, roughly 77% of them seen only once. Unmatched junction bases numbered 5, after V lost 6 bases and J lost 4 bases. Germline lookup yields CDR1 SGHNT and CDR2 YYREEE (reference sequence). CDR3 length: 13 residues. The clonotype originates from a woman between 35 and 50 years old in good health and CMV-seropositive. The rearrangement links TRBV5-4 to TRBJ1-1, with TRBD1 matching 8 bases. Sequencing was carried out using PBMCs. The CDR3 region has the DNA TGTGCCAGCACAGGGGGCGCGGGCACTGAAGCTTTCTTT. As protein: CASTGGAGTEAFF. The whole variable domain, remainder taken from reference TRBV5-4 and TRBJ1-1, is ETGVTQSPTHLIKTRGQQVTLRCSSQSGHNTVSWYQQALGQGPQFIFQYYREEENGRGNFPPRFSGLQFPNYSSELNVNALELDDSALYLCASTGGAGTEAFFGQGTRLTVV.